The next 4 T cell receptor beta chains were all read from a single sample in a study of a mutant IDH1 vaccine in newly diagnosed glioma. The time point denotes: week 35, safety follow-up. Topical imiquimod accompanied each vaccine dose, which consisted of 300 ug of mutant IDH1 20-mer peptide. TCRdb's table, derived via immunoSEQ multiplex PCR, lists solely in-frame clones and lacks some. The data contain some 61,000 clones, roughly 84% of them singletons. Their cognate antigens are unknown. The source material was PBMCs, sampled from a glioma patient whose treatment included an IDH1 peptide vaccine. These receptor sequences come from a man aged 18-30 years with glioma.

The rearrangement uses TRBV30 and TRBJ1-1; no definite D call. The V gene lost 0 bases and the J gene lost 3 bases, with 8 bases spanning the gap. CDR3 length equals 13 residues. CDR1 is GTSNPN and CDR2 is SVGIG in the germline V gene (reference sequence). CDR3 sequence: CAWSVWTHTEAFF. CDR3 coding DNA: TGTGCCTGGAGTGTATGGACGCACACTGAAGCTTTCTTT.

The chain has TRBV27 and TRBJ2-3; D may be TRBD1 (5 bases). The CDR3 length is 13 residues. Trimming took 2 bases from V and 5 from J, leaving 8 bases between them. Germline loops: CDR1 MNHEY, CDR2 SMNVEV (reference sequence). CDR3 sequence: CASSLRGIDTQYF. CDR3 nucleotide sequence: TGTGCCAGCAGTTTAAGGGGCATAGATACGCAGTATTTT.

This sequence joins TRBV7-8 and TRBJ2-7; 7 nucleotides agree with TRBD2. From germline, CDR1 is SGHVS and CDR2 FQNEAQ. This CDR3 spans 15 amino acids. V lost 5 bases to trimming and J lost 2 bases; unmatched junction nucleotides: 9. Written as DNA, the CDR3 is TGTGCCAGCAGCCTGCGAGGCAGCGGGGCCTACGAGCAGTACTTC. Its translation is CASSLRGSGAYEQYF.

The V gene is TRBV5-6, the J gene TRBJ2-4, with 7 bases fitting TRBD1. CDR3 length: 17 amino acids. Trimming cost V 4 bases and J 0 bases; bases outside gene matches: 10. Germline CDR1 and CDR2: SGHDT and YYEEEE. This chain's CDR3 is CASSLELTGIAKNIQYF. The CDR3 nucleotides read TGTGCCAGCAGCCTCGAATTGACAGGGATAGCCAAAAACATTCAGTACTTC. The variable domain in full, with the rest retrieved from reference TRBV5-6 and TRBJ2-4, is DAGVTQSPTHLIKTRGQQVTLRCSPKSGHDTVSWYQQALGQGPQFIFQYYEEEERQRGNFPDRFSGHQFPNYSSELNVNALLLGDSALYLCASSLELTGIAKNIQYFGAGTRLSVL.